Following are 17 T cell receptor beta chains from one sample sequenced in a study of low-dose radiotherapy and immunotherapy resistance in tumors. Gene-specific TRAV and TRBV primers were used for first-strand cDNA, covering alpha and beta chains. With a V-primer adapter and a constant-region primer, TCRs were amplified for approximately 20 PCR cycles. Each CDR3 protein is one row after TCRdb ran MiXCR on the reads. Among roughly 7,300 distinct CDR3 sequences listed, roughly 82% were seen once. All receptors derive from a human donor with advanced metastatic prostate, ovarian, gallbladder or colorectal cancer (not recorded which). This table probably holds off-target reads from a library built for another chain.

The chain uses TRBV6-6 and TRBJ1-1; D is ambiguous. The CDR3 covers 11 residues. Germline CDR1 reads MNHNY; CDR2 reads SVGAGI (reference sequence). Trimming pared 7 bases from V and 1 base from J, leaving 4 bases between. The CDR3 DNA follows: TGTGCCAGCACCAAGAACACTGAAGCTTTCTTT. Translated: CASTKNTEAFF.

This sequence joins TRBV6-5 and TRBJ2-7; D is undetermined. Germline CDR1 MNHEY, CDR2 SVGAGI. The CDR3 totals 12 residues. V lost 6 bases and J 5 bases, leaving 11 bases between the germline ends. The CDR3 is CASRRSRDEQYF. The CDR3, as DNA: TGTGCCAGCAGGCGGTCACGAGACGAGCAGTACTTC.

Regarding this clonotype: One end of the junction is discordant with germline, which a read error may explain. The genes are TRBV20-1 and TRBJ2-2; 8 positions match TRBD2. CDR1 is DFQATT, CDR2 SNEGSKA, per germline (reference sequence). CDR3 length: 14 amino acids. This CDR3 is CSARVGLASGELFF. CDR3 sequence (DNA): TGCAGTGCTAGAGTCGGACTAGCCTCCGGGGAGTTGTTTTTT.

This chain links TRBV12-3 or TRBV12-4 with TRBJ2-3; a weak D match, TRBD2 (7 bases). The length of the CDR3 is 12 residues. V was cut by 8 bases and J by 4 bases, with 10 bases left in between. The CDR3, as DNA: TGTGCCAGCCGGGGGGCGCCAGATACGCAGTATTTT. Translated, it gives CASRGAPDTQYF.

The chain is built from TRBV6-2 or TRBV6-3 and TRBJ1-1; D ambiguous. There are 15 residues in the CDR3. Trimming pared 5 bases from V and 0 bases from J, leaving 13 bases between. CDR1 is MNHEY and CDR2 is SVGEGT in the germline V gene. The chain's CDR3 is CASSGPDGMNTEAFF. CDR3 DNA sequence: TGTGCCAGCAGTGGCCCTGACGGCATGAACACTGAAGCTTTCTTT.

V usage is TRBV7-8 and J usage is TRBJ2-3; D possibly matches TRBD1 or TRBD2 (5 bases each). This CDR3 has 15 residues. Trimming pared 4 bases from V and 2 bases from J, leaving 13 bases between. Germline assignment: CDR1 SGHVS and CDR2 FQNEAQ. The CDR3 nucleotides are TGTGCCAGCAGCTCGGGACCGACCAACACAGATACGCAGTATTTT. Translating gives CASSSGPTNTDTQYF.

CDR3 region: CASSPGTALSTEASYF. The CDR3 bases are TGTGCCAGCTCACCAGGGACAGCCCTATCTACGGAGGCCTCTTACTTC. The chain couples TRBV18 to TRBJ2-7; 7 nucleotides line up with TRBD1. The V gene end was trimmed by 2 bases and the J gene end by 13 bases; junction bases not matched to a gene: 20. The CDR3 extends over 16 amino acids. The germline V gene encodes CDR1 KGHSH and CDR2 LQKENI.

This rearrangement joins TRBV6-1 to TRBJ1-6; maybe TRBD1 (6 bases). The CDR3 loop spans 13 amino acids. Germline V gene data show CDR1 as MNHNS and CDR2 as SASEGT. Between the trimmed V and J ends, which lost 6 bases and 7 bases, there was a span of 10 bases. The CDR3 loop is CASRNRENSPLHF. The CDR3 DNA sequence: TGTGCCAGCAGGAACAGGGAAAATTCACCCCTCCACTTT.

The gene calls are TRBV3-1 and TRBJ2-5; tentative D call: TRBD2 (7 bases). From germline, CDR1 is LGHDT and CDR2 YNNKEL (reference sequence). The CDR3 length is 17 residues. The V and J ends lost 4 bases and 1 base respectively, with 19 bases between them. CDR3 protein: CASSPFGGGGPQETQYF. CDR3 DNA sequence: TGTGCCAGCAGCCCCTTTGGGGGCGGGGGCCCCCAAGAGACCCAGTACTTC.

The gene calls are TRBV5-1 and TRBJ1-5; 8 bases agree with TRBD1. Trimming at V came to 3 bases and at J to 2 bases, leaving 1 base not matched to a gene. The CDR3 runs to 14 residues. Germline V gene data show CDR1 as SGHRS and CDR2 as YFSETQ. The CDR3 bases are TGCGCCAGCAGCTCGACAGGGGGCAATCAGCCCCAGCATTTT. Translating it yields CASSSTGGNQPQHF.

This chain uses TRBV10-3 with TRBJ2-2; D may be TRBD1 or TRBD2 (6 bases each). V lost 11 bases to trimming and J lost 2 bases, with 12 bases between them. CDR3 length: 13 amino acids. The germline V gene encodes CDR1 ENHRY and CDR2 SYGVKD. Here the CDR3 reads CAPRGLNTGELFF. CDR3 bases: TGTGCCCCCAGGGGACTTAACACCGGGGAGCTGTTTTTT.

This chain links TRBV12-3 or TRBV12-4 with TRBJ1-1, with unresolved D. This CDR3 comprises 13 residues. The ends were cut back, 7 bases at V and 7 bases at J, with 16 bases in the middle. The CDR3 nucleotides are TGTGCCAGCATCCGAAGGCAGGCCCTTGAAGCTTTCTTT. Protein: CASIRRQALEAFF.

V gene TRBV3-1 combines with J gene TRBJ1-1; the match to TRBD1 covers 8 bases. The V gene end was trimmed by 1 base and the J gene end by 1 base; junction bases not matched to a gene: 5. The CDR3 extends over 16 amino acids. The V gene's germline CDR1 is LGHDT and CDR2 YNNKEL (reference sequence). CDR3 in DNA: TGTGCCAGCAGCCAAGCAGCAGGGGGCGGGAACACTGAAGCTTTCTTT. Residues: CASSQAAGGGNTEAFF.

The CDR3 reads CASEPLGLLQETQYF. The CDR3 coding sequence is TGTGCCAGCGAACCTTTGGGACTTCTACAAGAGACCCAGTACTTC. This chain uses TRBV6-2 or TRBV6-3 with TRBJ2-5; D is possibly TRBD2 (6 bases). The CDR3 covers 15 residues. V was cut by 8 bases and J by 2 bases, with 18 bases left in between. The germline gives CDR1 MNHEY, CDR2 SVGEGT.

The genes are TRBV2 and TRBJ2-1; no clear D. Deletions cut 10 bases from V and 8 bases from J, with 15 bases between. Germline V lookup: CDR1 SNHLY, CDR2 FYNNEI. CDR3 length: 12 amino acids. In DNA, the CDR3 is TGTGCCACCTCTCCCGAGACGGATGAGCAGTTCTTC. Translated: CATSPETDEQFF.

This rearrangement joins TRBV5-1 to TRBJ2-7; 12 bases line up with TRBD2. Germline V lookup: CDR1 SGHRS, CDR2 YFSETQ. Trimming cost V 3 bases and J 3 bases; bases outside gene matches: 1. This CDR3 contains 14 residues. The CDR3 coding sequence is TGCGCCAGCAGCTCGACTAGCGGGGGCTACGAGCAGTACTTC. Translating it yields CASSSTSGGYEQYF. The entire variable domain, with the rest obtained from reference TRBV5-1 and TRBJ2-7, is as follows: KAGVTQTPRYLIKTRGQQVTLSCSPISGHRSVSWYQQTPGQGLQFLFEYFSETQRNKGNFPGRFSGRQFSNSRSEMNVSTLELGDSALYLCASSSTSGGYEQYFGPGTRLTVT.

Concerning this clonotype: The junction departs from the called germline gene at one end, perhaps through a read error. This chain connects TRBV12-3 or TRBV12-4 to TRBJ1-6; D gene uncertain. This CDR3 has 12 residues. CDR3 protein: CASSSSNSPLHF. In nucleotides, the CDR3 is TGTGCCAGCAGTTCCTCTAATTCACCCCTCCACTTT.